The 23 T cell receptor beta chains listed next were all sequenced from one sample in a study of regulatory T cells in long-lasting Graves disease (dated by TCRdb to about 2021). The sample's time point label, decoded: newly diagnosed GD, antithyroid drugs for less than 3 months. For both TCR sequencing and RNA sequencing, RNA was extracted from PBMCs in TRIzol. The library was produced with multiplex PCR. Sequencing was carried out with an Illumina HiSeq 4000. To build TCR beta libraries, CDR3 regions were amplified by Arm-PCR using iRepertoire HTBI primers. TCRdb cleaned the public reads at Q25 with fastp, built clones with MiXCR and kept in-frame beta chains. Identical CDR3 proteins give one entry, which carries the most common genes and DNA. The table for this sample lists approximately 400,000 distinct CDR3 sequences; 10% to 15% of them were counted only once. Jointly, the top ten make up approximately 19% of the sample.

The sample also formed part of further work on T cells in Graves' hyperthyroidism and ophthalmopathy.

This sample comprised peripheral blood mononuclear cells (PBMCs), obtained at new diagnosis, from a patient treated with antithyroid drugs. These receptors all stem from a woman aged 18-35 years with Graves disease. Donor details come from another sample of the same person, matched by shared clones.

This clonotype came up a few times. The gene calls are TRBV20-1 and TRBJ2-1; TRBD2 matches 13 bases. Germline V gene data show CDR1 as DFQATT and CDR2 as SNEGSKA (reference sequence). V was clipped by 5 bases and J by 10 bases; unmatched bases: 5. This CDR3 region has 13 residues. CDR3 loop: CSAPGLAGAEQFF. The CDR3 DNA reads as TGCAGTGCTCCCGGACTAGCGGGAGCGGAGCAGTTCTTC.

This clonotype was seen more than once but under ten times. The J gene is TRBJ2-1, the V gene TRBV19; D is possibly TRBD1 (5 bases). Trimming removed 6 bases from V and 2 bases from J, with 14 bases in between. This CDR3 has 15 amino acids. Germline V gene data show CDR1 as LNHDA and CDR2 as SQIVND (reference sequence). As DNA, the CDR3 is TGTGCCAGTAGAACAGGCCACTACACCTACAATGAGCAGTTCTTC. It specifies CASRTGHYTYNEQFF.

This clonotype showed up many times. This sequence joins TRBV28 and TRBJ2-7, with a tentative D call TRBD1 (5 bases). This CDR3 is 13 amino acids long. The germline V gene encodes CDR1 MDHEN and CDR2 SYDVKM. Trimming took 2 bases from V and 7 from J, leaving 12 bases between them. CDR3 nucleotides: TGTGCCAGCAGTTTAGACAGATCCGAAGAGCAGTACTTC. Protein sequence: CASSLDRSEEQYF.

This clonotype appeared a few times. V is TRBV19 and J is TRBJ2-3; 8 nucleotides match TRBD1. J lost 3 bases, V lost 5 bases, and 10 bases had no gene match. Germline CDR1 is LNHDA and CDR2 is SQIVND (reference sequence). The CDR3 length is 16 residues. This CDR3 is CASSGLQGVETDTQYF. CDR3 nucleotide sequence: TGTGCCAGTAGTGGCCTACAGGGGGTAGAGACAGATACGCAGTATTTT.

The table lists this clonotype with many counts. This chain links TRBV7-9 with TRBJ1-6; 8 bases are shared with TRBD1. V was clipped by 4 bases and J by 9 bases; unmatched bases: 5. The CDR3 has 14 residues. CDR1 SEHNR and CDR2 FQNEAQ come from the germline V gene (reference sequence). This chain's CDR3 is CASSSGQGTSPLHF. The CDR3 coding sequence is TGTGCCAGCAGCTCAGGACAGGGAACTTCACCCCTCCACTTT.

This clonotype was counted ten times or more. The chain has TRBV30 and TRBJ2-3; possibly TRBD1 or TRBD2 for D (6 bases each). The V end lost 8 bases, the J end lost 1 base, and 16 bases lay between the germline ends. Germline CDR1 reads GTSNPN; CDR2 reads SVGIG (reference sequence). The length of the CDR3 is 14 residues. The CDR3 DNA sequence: TGTGCCGCGAACCGGGGGCTGGGCACAGATACGCAGTATTTT. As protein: CAANRGLGTDTQYF.

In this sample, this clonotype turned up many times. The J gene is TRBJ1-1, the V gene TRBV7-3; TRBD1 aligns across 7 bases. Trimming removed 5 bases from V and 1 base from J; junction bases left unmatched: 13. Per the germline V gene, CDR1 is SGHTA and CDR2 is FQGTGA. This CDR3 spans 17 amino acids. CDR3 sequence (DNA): TGTGCCAGCAGCGGAATCACCCGGGACAGCCGGAACACTGAAGCTTTCTTT. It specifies CASSGITRDSRNTEAFF.

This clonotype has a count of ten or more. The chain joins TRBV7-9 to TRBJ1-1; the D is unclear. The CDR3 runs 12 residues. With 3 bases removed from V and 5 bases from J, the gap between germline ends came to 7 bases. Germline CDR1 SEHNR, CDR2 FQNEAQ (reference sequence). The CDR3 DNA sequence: TGTGCCAGCAGCTTCGGGAGGACTGAAGCTTTCTTT. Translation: CASSFGRTEAFF.

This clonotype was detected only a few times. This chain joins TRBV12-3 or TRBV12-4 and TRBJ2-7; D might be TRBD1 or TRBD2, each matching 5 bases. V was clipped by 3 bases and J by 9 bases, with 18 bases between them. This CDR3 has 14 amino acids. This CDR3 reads CASSLLGPLTGQYF. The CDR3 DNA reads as TGTGCCAGCAGTTTGTTGGGACCCCTAACCGGGCAGTACTTC.

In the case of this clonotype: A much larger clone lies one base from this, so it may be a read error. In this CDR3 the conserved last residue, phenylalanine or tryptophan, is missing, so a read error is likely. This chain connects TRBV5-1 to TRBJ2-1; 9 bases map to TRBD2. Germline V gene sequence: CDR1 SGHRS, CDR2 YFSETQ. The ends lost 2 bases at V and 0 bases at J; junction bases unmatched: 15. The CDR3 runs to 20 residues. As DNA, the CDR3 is TGCGCCAGCAGCTTAAGGGGTAAAATAGCGGGAGACCCCTCCTACAATGAGCAGTTCTTG. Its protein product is CASSLRGKIAGDPSYNEQFL.

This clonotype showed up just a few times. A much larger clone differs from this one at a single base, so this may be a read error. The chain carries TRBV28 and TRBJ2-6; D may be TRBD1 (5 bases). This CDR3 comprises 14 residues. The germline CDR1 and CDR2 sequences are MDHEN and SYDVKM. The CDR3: CASREGSGANILTF. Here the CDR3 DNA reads TGTGCCAGCAGGGAAGGCTCTGGGGCCAACATCCTGACTTTC.

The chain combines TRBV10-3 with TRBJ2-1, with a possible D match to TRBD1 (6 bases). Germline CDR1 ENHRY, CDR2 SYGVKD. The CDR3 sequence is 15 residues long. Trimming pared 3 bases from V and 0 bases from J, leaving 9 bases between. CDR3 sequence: CAISDRQASYNEQFF. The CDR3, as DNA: TGTGCCATCAGTGACCGACAGGCCTCCTACAATGAGCAGTTCTTC.

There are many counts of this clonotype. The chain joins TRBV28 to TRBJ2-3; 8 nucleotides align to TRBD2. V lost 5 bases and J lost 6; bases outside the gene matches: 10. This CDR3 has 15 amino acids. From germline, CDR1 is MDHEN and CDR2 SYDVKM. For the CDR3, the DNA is TGTGCCAGCAGTCTGTTAGGGACTAGGTTGGATACGCAGTATTTT. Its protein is CASSLLGTRLDTQYF.

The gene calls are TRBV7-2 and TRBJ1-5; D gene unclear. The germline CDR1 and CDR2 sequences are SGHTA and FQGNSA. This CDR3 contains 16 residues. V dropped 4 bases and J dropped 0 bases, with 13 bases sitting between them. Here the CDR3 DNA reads TGTGCCAGCAGCTCACCCCCCCTGGCTAGCAATCAGCCCCAGCATTTT. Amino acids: CASSSPPLASNQPQHF.

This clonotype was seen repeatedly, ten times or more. CDR3 coding DNA: TGTGCCAGCAGGTCGACAGGGACCTATGGCTACACCTTC. It encodes CASRSTGTYGYTF. The chain links TRBV6-1 to TRBJ1-2, with 7 bases identical to TRBD1. Unmatched junction bases numbered 5, after V lost 6 bases and J lost 4 bases. Germline assignment: CDR1 MNHNS and CDR2 SASEGT. The CDR3 sequence is 13 residues long.

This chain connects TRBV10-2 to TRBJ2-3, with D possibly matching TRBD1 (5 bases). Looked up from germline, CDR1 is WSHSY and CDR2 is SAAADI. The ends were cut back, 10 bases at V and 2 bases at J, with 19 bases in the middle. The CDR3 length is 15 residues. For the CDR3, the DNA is TGCGCCACGAACCCGGACACGCGCTACACAGATACGCAGTATTTT. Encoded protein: CATNPDTRYTDTQYF.

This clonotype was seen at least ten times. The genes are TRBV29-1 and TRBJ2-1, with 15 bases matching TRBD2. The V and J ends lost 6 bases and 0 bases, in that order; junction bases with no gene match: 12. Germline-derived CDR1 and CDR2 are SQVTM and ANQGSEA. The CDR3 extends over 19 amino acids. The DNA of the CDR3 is TGCAGCGTGGGGGGGACTAGCGGGAGGATGAGGAGCTCCTACAATGAGCAGTTCTTC. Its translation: CSVGGTSGRMRSSYNEQFF.

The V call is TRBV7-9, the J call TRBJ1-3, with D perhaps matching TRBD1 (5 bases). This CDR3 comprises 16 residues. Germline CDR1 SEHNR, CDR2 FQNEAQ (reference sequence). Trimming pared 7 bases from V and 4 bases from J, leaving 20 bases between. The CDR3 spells CASTELARGVGNTIYF. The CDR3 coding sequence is TGTGCCAGCACCGAACTGGCAAGGGGAGTCGGAAACACCATATATTTT.

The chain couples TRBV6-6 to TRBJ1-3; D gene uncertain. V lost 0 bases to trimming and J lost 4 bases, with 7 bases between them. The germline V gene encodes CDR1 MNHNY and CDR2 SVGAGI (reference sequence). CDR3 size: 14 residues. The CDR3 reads CASSYSILGNTIYF. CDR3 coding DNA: TGTGCCAGCAGTTACTCGATTCTGGGAAACACCATATATTTT.

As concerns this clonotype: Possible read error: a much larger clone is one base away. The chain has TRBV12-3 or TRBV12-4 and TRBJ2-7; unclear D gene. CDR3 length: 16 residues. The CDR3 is CASSFGVLLYSYGQYF. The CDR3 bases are TGTGCCAGCAGTTTTGGGGTCCTTTTATACTCCTACGGGCAGTACTTC.

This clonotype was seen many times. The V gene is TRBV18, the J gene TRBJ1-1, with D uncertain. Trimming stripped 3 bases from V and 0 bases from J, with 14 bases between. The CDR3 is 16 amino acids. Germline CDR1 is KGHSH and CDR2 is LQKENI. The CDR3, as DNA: TGTGCCAGCTCACCCACCACCCCTGCGGTGAACACTGAAGCTTTCTTT. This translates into CASSPTTPAVNTEAFF.

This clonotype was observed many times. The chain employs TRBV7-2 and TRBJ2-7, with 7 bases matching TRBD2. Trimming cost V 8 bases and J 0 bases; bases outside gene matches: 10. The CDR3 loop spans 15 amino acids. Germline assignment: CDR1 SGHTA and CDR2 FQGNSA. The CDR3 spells CASGIRLASSYEQYF. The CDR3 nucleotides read TGTGCCAGCGGCATAAGACTAGCCTCCTCCTACGAGCAGTACTTC.

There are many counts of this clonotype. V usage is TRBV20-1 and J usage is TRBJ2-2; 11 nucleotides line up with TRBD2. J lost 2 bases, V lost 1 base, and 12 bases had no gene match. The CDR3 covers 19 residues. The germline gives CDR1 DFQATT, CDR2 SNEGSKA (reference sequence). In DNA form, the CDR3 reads TGCAGTGCTAGAGTATTGGGTCTAGCGGGAGGACCCAACACCGGGGAGCTGTTTTTT. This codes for CSARVLGLAGGPNTGELFF.